This is a list of T cell receptor beta chains from one sample in a study of T cells in Graves' hyperthyroidism and ophthalmopathy. TCRdb processed the multiplex PCR reads anew with MiXCR; each CDR3 protein has one entry. The sample shows 400,000 to 500,000 distinct CDR3 sequences, around 15% of them seen only once. Sequenced: blood. The source of these receptors is a woman between 18 and 30 years old with Graves' hyperthyroidism. The conserved cysteine and the conserved F or W are not part of the CDR3 here. The order of the fields is V gene, D gene, CDR3 protein. A D gene is named only where the DNA matches it firmly.

v_gene: TRBV28
d_gene: .
CDR3aa: ASLDGPNGYT

v_gene: TRBV20-1
d_gene: TRBD2
CDR3aa: SASLAALAGDDTQY

v_gene: TRBV30
d_gene: TRBD1
CDR3aa: AWSPTGGANGYT

v_gene: TRBV24-1
d_gene: TRBD1
CDR3aa: ATSSSAKGAWDEQF

v_gene: TRBV19
d_gene: .
CDR3aa: ASSLTGYSNQPQH

v_gene: TRBV4-3
d_gene: .
CDR3aa: ASSQGISNQPQH

v_gene: TRBV6-1
d_gene: TRBD1
CDR3aa: ASSGQGLYYEQY

v_gene: TRBV24-1
d_gene: .
CDR3aa: ATSDPGRESTDTQY

v_gene: TRBV5-4
d_gene: .
CDR3aa: ASSPGGNSFLSGNTIY

v_gene: TRBV28
d_gene: .
CDR3aa: ASSFALRSSYEQY

v_gene: TRBV28
d_gene: .
CDR3aa: ASSPTGLYQETQY

v_gene: TRBV6-2/TRBV6-3
d_gene: .
CDR3aa: ATTAASTDTQY

v_gene: TRBV27
d_gene: .
CDR3aa: ASSLNWGRRGYT

v_gene: TRBV20-1
d_gene: .
CDR3aa: SASMTGAFYGYT